This T cell receptor (beta chain) was observed in a study of siplizumab effects on memory and regulatory T cells. Germline V gene sequence: CDR1 KGHSH, CDR2 LQKENI. CDR3 length: 16 amino acids. Between the trimmed V and J ends, which lost 3 bases and 3 bases, there was a span of 17 bases. TCRdb's table, derived via immunoSEQ multiplex PCR, lists solely in-frame clones and lacks some. The sample shows about 100,000 clones, 75% to 95% of them seen only once. This TCR derives from a human donor in good health. This chain joins TRBV18 and TRBJ1-2; D might be TRBD1 (5 bases). Input material: CD4+ T cells sorted from blood. The CDR3 DNA reads TGTGCCAGCTCACCCGATTACGTGGGGCTAGACTATGGCTACACCTTC. As protein: CASSPDYVGLDYGYTF.